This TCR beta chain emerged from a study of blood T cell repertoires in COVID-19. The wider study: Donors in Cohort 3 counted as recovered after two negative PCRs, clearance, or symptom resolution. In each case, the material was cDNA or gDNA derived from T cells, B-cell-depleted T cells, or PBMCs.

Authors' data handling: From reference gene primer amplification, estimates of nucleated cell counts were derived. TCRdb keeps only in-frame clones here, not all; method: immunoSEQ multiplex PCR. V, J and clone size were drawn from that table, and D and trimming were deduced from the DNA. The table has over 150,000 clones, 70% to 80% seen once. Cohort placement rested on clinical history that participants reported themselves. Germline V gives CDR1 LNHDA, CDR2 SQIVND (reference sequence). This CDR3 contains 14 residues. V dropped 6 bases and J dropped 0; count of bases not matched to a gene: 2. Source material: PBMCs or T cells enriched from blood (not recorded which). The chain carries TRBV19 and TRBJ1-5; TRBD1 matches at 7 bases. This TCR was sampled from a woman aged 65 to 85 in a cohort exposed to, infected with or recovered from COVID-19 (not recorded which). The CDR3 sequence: CASRTGNSNQPQHF. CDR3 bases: TGTGCCAGTAGGACAGGGAATAGCAATCAGCCCCAGCATTTT.